This TCR beta chain was captured in a study of breast tumors, draining lymph nodes, adjacent tissues. This clonotype came up many times. TCRdb re-called the multiplex PCR reads through MiXCR, storing one row per CDR3 protein. The table shows approximately 100,000 distinct CDR3 sequences, with over 20% occurring only once. With 0 bases clipped from V and 1 base from J, the junction kept 5 bases outside the gene matches. Per germline, CDR1 SGDLS and CDR2 YYNGEE. The CDR3 is 16 amino acids. Axillary draining lymph nodes of breast cancer patients supplied the node samples. The sequence was obtained from a female donor with breast cancer. Some clones in this sample may be carry-over from other donors' samples. Material: axillary lymph node tissue. The chain couples TRBV9 to TRBJ2-3, with 7 bases aligning to TRBD2. CDR3 region: CASSVAPSGGTDTQYF. The CDR3 region has the DNA TGTGCCAGCAGCGTAGCCCCCAGCGGGGGCACAGATACGCAGTATTTT.